This T cell receptor beta chain was observed in a study of T cell responses to AZD1222 COVID-19 vaccine (dated by TCRdb to the early 2020s). A note on the overall study: Because spike-specific TCR depth and breadth did not differ between the two schedules, AZD1222 recipients who got a second dose at roughly 4 weeks were pooled with those who got a second dose at roughly 12 weeks. TCR sequencing was performed for approximately 240 trial participants, of whom 207 were given two doses of AZD1222 and around 25 were given two doses of MenACWY control vaccine. Trial participants were enrolled by age into 18-55, 56-69 and 70-plus year subgroups, with around 150, 28 and 57 TCR-sequenced participants respectively.

A remark on this clone: The antigen it binds to is not known. Per-base quality was not reported, and no clone a single base away is much larger than it.

The CDR3 regions of human TCRbeta chains were analyzed by immunosequencing. The study's processing was this. Repertoire TCRs were checked for matches against a reference library of SARS-CoV-2-specific TCRs that had been generated using the MIRA antigen-specificity platform. Breadth was defined as the fraction of unique TCRs that were SARS-CoV-2-associated, and depth was defined as the fraction of total T cells that were SARS-CoV-2-associated. Using the MIRA data, every spike-specific TCR was mapped to the spike region that the TCR reacted to and assigned to either a CD4 or a CD8 class. Log10-transformed breadth and depth values were compared by one-way ANOVA with Sidak's multiple comparisons tests. In TCRdb, the immuneACCESS table is reduced to in-frame sequences with V and J assigned. These tables do not hold every clone; where another copy was compared, an unresolved V gene accounts for under half, and the others remain unexplained. D and trimming come from the DNA, and the V and J calls and clone size come from that table. This sample gives some 120,000 clones in total; around 90% of them show up just once. Roughly 1.2% of the sample is in the top ten clones.

Overall results and qualifications from the work: No day 14 peak-response samples were available, so repertoires were characterized only after the peak T cell response. Most participants were white British and females outnumbered males, and the authors suggested that clonal diversity may have been underestimated. Conclusions about previously exposed vaccinees were limited because only six or seven AZD1222 recipients were SARS-CoV-2 seropositive at baseline. After two AZD1222 doses, spike-specific TCR breadth and depth were significantly higher than at day 0 and than in MenACWY recipients. Vaccine-associated CD4 TCRs spanned the whole spike protein, with dominant responses in regions 160-218 and 743-854. In the small 56-69-year group, the increase in depth fell short of significance, most likely because of low power. Reportedly, close to half of the unique spike-specific TCRs recognized epitopes lying outside the regions that are mutated in the B.1.351 and B.1.1.7 variants.

This sample's time point label indicates: baseline before first vaccination. Samples from vaccinated people were obtained from the UK trials COV001 and COV002, which included a single-blind randomized controlled phase 2/3 trial of AZD1222 (ChAdOx1 nCoV-19) in healthy adults. For TCRbeta chain sequencing, PBMC samples from trial participants were taken at day 0 and at day 28 after the second dose. The sequence was obtained from an adult in good health. This sample comprised peripheral blood, obtained on day 0 of AZD1222 vaccination.

The base sequence is TGTGCCAGCAGCAAAAAACGCGGGACGGGGAACACTGAAGCTTTCTTT. This encodes CASSKKRGTGNTEAFF. The V and J genes are TRBV21-1 and TRBJ1-1. TRBV21-1 is flagged as a pseudogene. The CDR3 runs 16 residues from the cysteine to the phenylalanine. Here the CDR3 DNA is all that survives: 48 bases in frame from base 1.